The next 5 T cell receptor beta chains were all read from a single sample in a study of blood T cell repertoires in COVID-19. The protocol was immunoSEQ multiplex PCR, while the TCRdb copy is restricted to in-frame clones and leaves out a portion. The repertoire holds 150,000 to 200,000 clones, with about 86% as singletons. The sequenced sample was peripheral blood. The receptors derive from a man aged 60 to 75 with acute or convalescent COVID-19.

A single count supports this clone. The rearrangement uses TRBV28 and TRBJ2-4; TRBD1 might be the D (7 bases). The V end lost 3 bases, the J end lost 0 bases, and 15 bases lay between the germline ends. Germline V CDR1 and CDR2: MDHEN, SYDVKM. This CDR3 is built from 17 residues. In DNA form, the CDR3 reads TGTGCCAGCAGTTTTTGGGGGGACAGTTTAGCCAAAAACATTCAGTACTTC. Protein product: CASSFWGDSLAKNIQYF. The full variable domain, rest sourced from reference TRBV28 and TRBJ2-4, is DVKVTQSSRYLVKRTGEKVFLECVQDMDHENMFWYRQDPGLGLRLIYFSYDVKMKEKGDIPEGYSVSREKKERFSLILESASTNQTSMYLCASSFWGDSLAKNIQYFGAGTRLSVL.

The chain couples TRBV5-4 to TRBJ1-2; 8 nucleotides align to TRBD1. In germline, CDR1 is SGHNT, CDR2 YYREEE (reference sequence). The CDR3 runs 14 residues. The ends lost 6 bases at V and 8 bases at J; junction bases unmatched: 12. The CDR3 protein is CASTLQQGGRGYTF. The CDR3 bases are TGTGCCAGCACCCTACAACAGGGGGGTAGGGGCTACACCTTC.

The gene calls are TRBV4-1 and TRBJ2-2; 7 nucleotides align to TRBD2. The CDR3 runs 17 residues. The V gene end was trimmed by 1 base and the J gene end by 0 bases; junction bases not matched to a gene: 5. Per germline, CDR1 MGHRA and CDR2 YSYEKL. DNA for the CDR3: TGCGCCAGCAGCCAAGCTACTAGCGTCGCGAACACCGGGGAGCTGTTTTTT. As protein: CASSQATSVANTGELFF.

The chain joins TRBV30 to TRBJ2-3; TRBD1 is a possible D gene (6 bases). Looked up from germline, CDR1 is GTSNPN and CDR2 is SVGIG (reference sequence). CDR3 length: 14 amino acids. V was pared by 4 bases and J by 5 bases, with 16 bases between. The CDR3 loop is CAWNVGGAEDTQYF. The DNA for the CDR3 is TGTGCCTGGAACGTAGGGGGAGCTGAAGATACGCAGTATTTT.

This chain joins TRBV25-1 and TRBJ1-3; D is possibly TRBD1 (6 bases). The CDR3 loop spans 15 amino acids. In germline, CDR1 is MGHDK, CDR2 SYGVNS. The V gene lost 3 bases and the J gene lost 0 bases, with 9 bases spanning the gap. CDR3 DNA sequence: TGTGCCAGCAGTGAGGGGGACATCTCTGGAAACACCATATATTTT. The encoded protein is CASSEGDISGNTIYF.